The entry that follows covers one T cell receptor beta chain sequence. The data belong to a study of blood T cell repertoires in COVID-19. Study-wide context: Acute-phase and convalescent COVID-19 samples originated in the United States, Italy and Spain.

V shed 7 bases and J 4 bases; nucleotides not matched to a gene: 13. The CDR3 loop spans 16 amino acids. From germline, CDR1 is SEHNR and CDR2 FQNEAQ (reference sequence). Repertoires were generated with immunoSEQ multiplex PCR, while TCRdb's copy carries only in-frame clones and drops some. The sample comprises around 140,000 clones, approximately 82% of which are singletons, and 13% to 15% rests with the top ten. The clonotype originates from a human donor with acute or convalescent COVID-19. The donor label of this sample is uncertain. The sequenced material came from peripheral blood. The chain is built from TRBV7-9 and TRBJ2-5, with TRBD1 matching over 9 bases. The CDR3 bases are TGTGCCAGCACCCGAGGGGGCACAGGGGGCCGAGAGACCCAGTACTTC. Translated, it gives CASTRGGTGGRETQYF.